This T cell receptor (beta chain) was found in a study of blood T cells in healthy people across ages. Study-wide results and limits: CMV status of donors was not determined, possibly confounding expanded clonotype changes.

A word on this clonotype: Its target is not known.

With a J-beta primer mix and a sample-barcoded 5' primer, a second PCR ran about 7 to 11 cycles. TCRdb independently ran MiXCR on the 5' RACE reads; one entry per CDR3 protein. The table includes around 700,000 distinct CDR3 sequences, 25% detected once. These data also featured in a second study, about T cells of mothers and their children.

This receptor was obtained from a boy between 5 and 17 years old in good health. Sequenced: blood.

CDR3 sequence reads: CSARYLSYEQYF. The CDR3 DNA follows: TGCAGTGCTAGGTACTTGTCCTACGAGCAGTACTTC. The chain employs TRBV20-1 and TRBJ2-7; no reliable D call. Trimming pared 3 bases from V and 1 base from J, leaving 7 bases between. Germline CDR1 DFQATT, CDR2 SNEGSKA (reference sequence). The length of the CDR3 is 12 residues.